This T cell receptor beta chain was recorded in a study of T cells in Graves' hyperthyroidism and ophthalmopathy. Study-wide context: Before any treatment, at initial diagnosis, peripheral blood was collected.

This clonotype showed up many times. RNA transcripts served as the template for amplifying TCR beta CDR3 regions. Initially, a first-round RT-PCR of the TCR CDR3 employed the HTBI primer set. TCRdb recomputed calls from the multiplex PCR reads with MiXCR, one row per CDR3 protein. This table holds 340,000 or so distinct CDR3 sequences, around a sixth found once. CDR1 is MNHNS and CDR2 is SASEGT in the germline V gene. The CDR3 has 13 amino acids. Trimming pared 6 bases from V and 6 bases from J, leaving 9 bases between. The sequence came from a woman between 50 and 59 years old with Graves' hyperthyroidism. The rearrangement joins TRBV6-1 to TRBJ1-6, with D perhaps TRBD1 (5 bases). The source material was blood. The CDR3 here is CASSRDGNSPLHF. Here the CDR3 DNA reads TGTGCCAGCAGCAGGGACGGTAATTCACCCCTCCACTTT.